Following are 14 T cell receptor beta chains from one sample sequenced in a study of blood T cell repertoires in COVID-19. The protocol was immunoSEQ multiplex PCR, while the TCRdb copy is restricted to in-frame clones and leaves out a portion. In the table there are under 350,000 clones, around 88% of which are singletons. Material: peripheral blood. These receptors all stem from a man aged 40-50 years with acute or convalescent COVID-19.

This clone was recorded only once. V and J are TRBV27 and TRBJ1-2, with D maybe TRBD1 (5 bases). CDR3 length: 14 residues. V was pared by 3 bases and J by 8 bases, with 16 bases between. Germline V CDR1 and CDR2: MNHEY, SMNVEV (reference sequence). CDR3 in DNA: TGTGCCAGCAGTTTTATGGGCGGGGCCGAGGGCTACACCTTC. As protein: CASSFMGGAEGYTF.

Of note for this clone: The same CDR3 can be traced to other DNA sequences in this sample. The chain combines TRBV11-3 with TRBJ2-3; TRBD2 matches at 11 bases. The CDR3 totals 16 residues. Unmatched junction bases numbered 5, after V lost 5 bases and J lost 1 base. Germline V gene lookup returns CDR1 SGHNT and CDR2 YENEEA. The CDR3 DNA is TGTGCCAGCAGCCGAGGGACTAGCGGTCGCACAGATACGCAGTATTTT. This encodes CASSRGTSGRTDTQYF. Combining the CDR3 with reference TRBV11-3 and TRBJ2-3 gives the whole variable domain EAGVVQSPRYKIIEKKQPVAFWCNPISGHNTLYWYLQNLGQGPELLIRYENEEAVDDSQLPKDRFSAERLKGVDSTLKIQPAELGDSAVYLCASSRGTSGRTDTQYFGPGTRLTVL.

The sample holds one count of this clone. The J gene is TRBJ2-7, the V gene TRBV30; TRBD2 is a possible D gene (6 bases). CDR3 length: 13 residues. From germline, CDR1 is GTSNPN and CDR2 SVGIG (reference sequence). V was cut by 5 bases and J by 6 bases, with 17 bases left in between. In nucleotides, the CDR3 is TGTGCCTGGGCCCCGGGACTCCCCGCCGAGCAGTACTTC. Its protein product is CAWAPGLPAEQYF.

A note on this clone: The sample contains more than one DNA sequence encoding this CDR3. The V call is TRBV3-1 (or the pseudogene TRBV3-2), the J call TRBJ1-5; D is undetermined. Trimming took 1 base from V and 6 from J, leaving 4 bases between them. The CDR3 runs 12 residues. Germline lookup yields CDR1 LGHDT and CDR2 YNNKEL (reference sequence). CDR3 in DNA: TGTGCCAGCAGCCAAGTCGGTCAGCCCCAGCATTTT. Amino acid sequence: CASSQVGQPQHF.

The chain has TRBV5-6 and TRBJ1-4; D ambiguous. V was shortened by 1 base and J by 7 bases, with 11 bases between the two germline ends. CDR3 length: 14 residues. In germline, CDR1 is SGHDT, CDR2 YYEEEE. CDR3: CASSLRATSEKLFF. The CDR3 bases are TGTGCCAGCAGCTTGAGAGCGACGTCTGAAAAACTGTTTTTT.

This clone was detected only a few times. J is TRBJ2-1 and V is TRBV5-1; the match to TRBD1 covers 8 bases. V was clipped by 2 bases and J by 5 bases; unmatched bases: 6. CDR3 size: 15 residues. Germline CDR1 is SGHRS and CDR2 is YFSETQ. The CDR3 region is CASSLGQGADNEQFF. CDR3 DNA: TGCGCCAGCAGCTTAGGGCAGGGGGCGGACAATGAGCAGTTCTTC.

The V and J genes are TRBV19 and TRBJ1-2; D not certain. Germline CDR1 and CDR2: LNHDA and SQIVND (reference sequence). This CDR3 is built from 16 residues. With 0 bases removed from V and 4 bases from J, the gap between germline ends came to 15 bases. CDR3 sequence reads: CASSIDLSGGFYGYTF. The CDR3 DNA reads TGTGCCAGTAGTATAGATCTTAGCGGAGGGTTCTATGGCTACACCTTC.

The chain couples TRBV7-2 to TRBJ2-1; tentatively, D is TRBD2 (6 bases). The length of the CDR3 is 14 residues. CDR1 and CDR2 (germline): SGHTA, FQGNSA. V lost 4 bases and J lost 6, with 13 bases in between. The CDR3 DNA is TGTGCCAGCAGCTACCTGGGCGGGGTCAATGAGCAGTTCTTC. Its protein is CASSYLGGVNEQFF.

This clone showed up just once. The genes are TRBV12-3 or TRBV12-4 and TRBJ2-5; D perhaps matches TRBD1 (5 bases). This CDR3 is built from 13 residues. Between the trimmed V and J ends, which lost 9 bases and 5 bases, there was a span of 16 bases. CDR3 sequence reads: CASQERTWETQYF. The CDR3 DNA reads TGTGCCAGTCAGGAAAGGACATGGGAGACCCAGTACTTC.

The gene calls are TRBV30 and TRBJ2-3; TRBD2 agrees at 9 bases. The CDR3 covers 14 residues. The ends lost 4 bases at V and 2 bases at J; junction bases unmatched: 4. Germline CDR1 GTSNPN, CDR2 SVGIG (reference sequence). The CDR3 loop reads CAWTQRGATDTQYF. CDR3 sequence (DNA): TGTGCCTGGACCCAGCGGGGGGCCACAGATACGCAGTATTTT.

Worth noting for this clone: The sample has other DNA sequences that encode this CDR3 too. This rearrangement joins TRBV5-1 to TRBJ1-1; 7 bases line up with TRBD1. The J segment lost 2 bases and the V segment lost 1 base, leaving 2 bases of the junction unmatched. CDR1 is SGHRS, CDR2 YFSETQ, per germline. The CDR3 is 14 residues long. The DNA for the CDR3 is TGCGCCAGCAGCTTGACAGGGGTAAACACTGAAGCTTTCTTT. It translates to CASSLTGVNTEAFF.

This clone was counted only a few times. The CDR3 region has the DNA TGCGCCAGCAGCTCAACGCCTACCGGGACAGGGGATCACGAGCAGTACTTC. It is translated as CASSSTPTGTGDHEQYF. The rearrangement uses TRBV5-1 and TRBJ2-7; 10 bases match TRBD1. The CDR3 covers 17 residues. V dropped 3 bases and J dropped 5; count of bases not matched to a gene: 14. In germline, CDR1 is SGHRS, CDR2 YFSETQ.

This clone was observed a single time. The sample carries other DNA sequences with the same CDR3. The genes are TRBV6-5 and TRBJ1-1, with D unclear. The CDR3 is 13 amino acids. Germline CDR1 MNHEY, CDR2 SVGAGI. The V end was cut by 0 bases, the J end by 4 bases, with 6 bases between. In DNA, the CDR3 is TGTGCCAGCAGTTACTCGGGAGGCACTGAAGCTTTCTTT. Translated: CASSYSGGTEAFF.

V usage is TRBV11-3 and J usage is TRBJ2-2, with a possible D match to TRBD2 (6 bases). V lost 5 bases to trimming and J lost 5 bases, with 18 bases between them. CDR1 is SGHNT, CDR2 YENEEA, per germline. The CDR3 has 16 residues. The CDR3 DNA reads as TGTGCCAGCAGCCCCCGACACGTTGCGGGGACCGGGGAGCTGTTTTTT. Translated, it gives CASSPRHVAGTGELFF. The entire variable domain, with the rest obtained from reference TRBV11-3 and TRBJ2-2, is as follows: EAGVVQSPRYKIIEKKQPVAFWCNPISGHNTLYWYLQNLGQGPELLIRYENEEAVDDSQLPKDRFSAERLKGVDSTLKIQPAELGDSAVYLCASSPRHVAGTGELFFGEGSRLTVL.